This is a list of T cell receptor beta chains from one sample in a study of beta chain features in type 1 diabetes. Method: immunoSEQ multiplex PCR; TCRdb's copy keeps in-frame clones and lacks some. In the table there are roughly 50,000 clones, under 60% of which are singletons. Sequenced: Tregs from blood. These receptors originate from a middle-aged woman with type 1 diabetes. Both conserved end residues are part of each CDR3. Each record gives: D gene, V gene, J gene, CDR3 protein. The D gene is left open where the match is weak.

D gene: .; V gene: TRBV6-6; J gene: TRBJ1-2; CDR3 protein: CASSYSGEGYGYTF
D gene: TRBD2; V gene: TRBV29-1; J gene: TRBJ2-5; CDR3 protein: CSVDGLAGAWDQETQYF
D gene: TRBD2; V gene: TRBV25-1; J gene: .; CDR3 protein: CASSARTSGYEQYF
D gene: TRBD1; V gene: TRBV19; J gene: TRBJ1-2; CDR3 protein: CASSIGGGTDYGYTF
D gene: .; V gene: TRBV7-3; J gene: TRBJ1-5; CDR3 protein: CASSATGSQPQHF
D gene: .; V gene: TRBV5-1; J gene: TRBJ2-2; CDR3 protein: CASSLEPANTGELFF
D gene: .; V gene: TRBV18; J gene: TRBJ2-5; CDR3 protein: CASSPPGKETQYF
D gene: .; V gene: TRBV9; J gene: TRBJ1-1; CDR3 protein: CASSAKQGADTEAFF
D gene: .; V gene: TRBV7-9; J gene: TRBJ1-4; CDR3 protein: CASSREGDEKLFF
D gene: .; V gene: TRBV6-5; J gene: TRBJ1-1; CDR3 protein: CASSYQRDTEAFF
D gene: TRBD1; V gene: TRBV2; J gene: TRBJ1-2; CDR3 protein: CAGSGTGGYSNYGYTF
D gene: .; V gene: TRBV7-9; J gene: TRBJ1-5; CDR3 protein: CASTLEGNQPQHF
D gene: .; V gene: TRBV4-1; J gene: TRBJ1-4; CDR3 protein: CASSQDPGHPNEKLFF
D gene: TRBD1; V gene: TRBV4-2; J gene: TRBJ1-2; CDR3 protein: CASSQDSGQGAAPGYGYTF
D gene: TRBD1; V gene: TRBV7-9; J gene: TRBJ1-3; CDR3 protein: CASSSLQQGSGNTIYF
D gene: TRBD2; V gene: TRBV28; J gene: TRBJ2-1; CDR3 protein: CASSWGTSPYNEQFF
D gene: .; V gene: TRBV7-3; J gene: TRBJ2-3; CDR3 protein: CASSLNWGADTQYF
D gene: TRBD1; V gene: TRBV7-2; J gene: TRBJ1-2; CDR3 protein: CASSRPTGGDLGYTF
D gene: .; V gene: TRBV30; J gene: TRBJ2-7; CDR3 protein: CAWSGVAGFSYEQYF
D gene: .; V gene: TRBV18; J gene: TRBJ1-2; CDR3 protein: CASSPGGNYGYTF
D gene: .; V gene: TRBV7-3; J gene: TRBJ1-1; CDR3 protein: CASSSGPNTEAFF
D gene: .; V gene: TRBV4-3; J gene: TRBJ1-1; CDR3 protein: CASSQDFPPGGMNTEAFF
D gene: .; V gene: TRBV7-9; J gene: TRBJ2-3; CDR3 protein: CASSLRGGRLTDTQYF
D gene: TRBD2; V gene: TRBV7-8; J gene: TRBJ2-3; CDR3 protein: CASSLVGSGVLVDTQYF
D gene: .; V gene: TRBV29-1; J gene: .; CDR3 protein: CSVLGGTSEQYF
D gene: TRBD1; V gene: TRBV30; J gene: TRBJ1-6; CDR3 protein: CAWNPLRGRLGNSPLHF
D gene: TRBD2; V gene: TRBV5-5; J gene: TRBJ2-5; CDR3 protein: CASSWGGDYQETQYF
D gene: .; V gene: TRBV4-1; J gene: TRBJ2-1; CDR3 protein: CASSQQLRVRNEQFF
D gene: .; V gene: TRBV7-2; J gene: TRBJ1-3; CDR3 protein: CASSPASRGGNTIYF
D gene: .; V gene: TRBV10-3; J gene: TRBJ2-3; CDR3 protein: CAISPQGSTDTQYF
D gene: TRBD1; V gene: TRBV5-1; J gene: TRBJ1-1; CDR3 protein: CASRPGGVMNTEAFF
D gene: TRBD2; V gene: TRBV7-2; J gene: TRBJ2-1; CDR3 protein: CASNRLAGYREQFF
D gene: TRBD1; V gene: TRBV4-2; J gene: TRBJ2-1; CDR3 protein: CASSQLDRVGEQFF
D gene: .; V gene: TRBV7-2; J gene: TRBJ2-7; CDR3 protein: CASSFRYEQYF
D gene: .; V gene: TRBV29-1; J gene: TRBJ1-5; CDR3 protein: CSVGEGINQPQHF
D gene: TRBD2; V gene: TRBV7-9; J gene: TRBJ2-2; CDR3 protein: CASSWGLAGTANTGELFF
D gene: TRBD1; V gene: TRBV11-2; J gene: TRBJ2-3; CDR3 protein: CASSLFRGQSDTQYF
D gene: .; V gene: TRBV15; J gene: TRBJ2-2; CDR3 protein: CATSQLGRTGELFF
D gene: TRBD1; V gene: TRBV19; J gene: TRBJ1-5; CDR3 protein: CASSSDRDQPQHF
D gene: TRBD2; V gene: TRBV6-5; J gene: TRBJ2-7; CDR3 protein: CASSYSPAGPYEQYF
D gene: .; V gene: TRBV5-1; J gene: TRBJ2-7; CDR3 protein: CASRATTSYEQYF
D gene: TRBD1; V gene: TRBV30; J gene: TRBJ2-7; CDR3 protein: CAWGYYRGLVVEQYF
D gene: .; V gene: TRBV2; J gene: TRBJ1-1; CDR3 protein: CASRLWNTEAFF
D gene: .; V gene: TRBV5-1; J gene: TRBJ2-5; CDR3 protein: CASSPGDTGTQYF
D gene: TRBD1; V gene: TRBV19; J gene: TRBJ2-5; CDR3 protein: CASSIRTGETQYF
D gene: TRBD1; V gene: TRBV18; J gene: TRBJ1-2; CDR3 protein: CASSPPTGAEYGYTF
D gene: .; V gene: TRBV9; J gene: TRBJ1-1; CDR3 protein: CASSSTGGVYTEAFF
D gene: TRBD1; V gene: TRBV15; J gene: TRBJ2-2; CDR3 protein: CATSRPTGSTNTGELFF
D gene: .; V gene: TRBV19; J gene: TRBJ1-2; CDR3 protein: CASTPSWEGSYGYTF
D gene: TRBD2; V gene: TRBV7-3; J gene: TRBJ2-1; CDR3 protein: CASSSGLAGMNEQFF
D gene: TRBD1; V gene: TRBV5-1; J gene: TRBJ2-1; CDR3 protein: CASSLAGQGADEQFF